This T cell receptor (beta chain) comes out of a study of blood T cell repertoires in COVID-19. Background on the study: COVID-19 samples collected from the United States, Italy and Spain covered acute and convalescent phases.

Authors' analysis steps: Reference gene primer amplification in the assay estimated nucleated cell counts. TCRdb's copy holds only in-frame clones and misses some; the assay was immunoSEQ multiplex PCR. That table is the source of V, J and clone size, and D and trimming were worked out from the DNA. The sample holds 300,000 to 450,000 clones, 70% to 90% seen once. Deletions cut 6 bases from V and 2 bases from J, with 10 bases between. This CDR3 has 13 residues. Germline assignment: CDR1 MNHEY and CDR2 SVGAGI. A few counts support this clone. Clinical history as reported by participants underpinned cohort assignment. The recovered donors of Cohort 3 showed two negative PCRs, clearance, or symptom resolution.

Source material: PBMCs or T cells enriched from blood (not recorded which). The TCR was taken from a man in his thirties or forties who had recovered from COVID-19. The chain joins TRBV6-5 to TRBJ1-2; tentative D call: TRBD1 (6 bases). In DNA form, the CDR3 reads TGTGCCAGCAGGGTAGGACAGAACTATGGCTACACCTTC. It specifies CASRVGQNYGYTF.